The rows below give T cell receptor beta chains drawn from one sample of a study of vaccination and CD4 T cells after COVID-19. Antigen specificity for these receptors is unknown. TCRdb re-analysed the PCR reads in MiXCR, keeping a single row per CDR3 protein. The data show around 25,000 distinct CDR3 sequences, around 60% seen once. This material consisted of CD4+ T cells from blood, cultured in vitro, taken after SARS-CoV-2 vaccination. The receptors come from a human donor who received a COVID-19 vaccine. Both conserved end residues are trimmed from each CDR3. Each record gives: V gene, clone size, CDR3 protein. Clone size is not always given. Where it is, it says once, few, many or a class for expanded clones.

v_call: TRBV25-1
clone_size: NA
cdr3_aa: ASSKQAGGLTDTQY

v_call: TRBV19
clone_size: few
cdr3_aa: ASTFQSSFRSNQPQH

v_call: TRBV6-1
clone_size: once
cdr3_aa: ASSPDRGNSPLH

v_call: TRBV20-1
clone_size: NA
cdr3_aa: SASFQGMVRRTEAF

v_call: TRBV30
clone_size: NA
cdr3_aa: ASTGTERYEQY

v_call: TRBV6-1
clone_size: NA
cdr3_aa: ASRTQGMAYNEQF

v_call: TRBV15
clone_size: few
cdr3_aa: ATSRDPDGAYEQY

v_call: TRBV6-2/TRBV6-3
clone_size: NA
cdr3_aa: ASRSQGSGRIGNSPLH

v_call: TRBV6-1
clone_size: NA
cdr3_aa: ASRLGTALTDTQY

v_call: TRBV11-3
clone_size: NA
cdr3_aa: ASSLEVWRDNYEQY

v_call: TRBV6-1
clone_size: few
cdr3_aa: ASSTPGGADTQY

v_call: TRBV2
clone_size: NA
cdr3_aa: ASREDREGSPLH

v_call: TRBV10-3
clone_size: NA
cdr3_aa: AIRNDRPDNSPLH

v_call: TRBV6-1
clone_size: NA
cdr3_aa: ASSRDRSYTQY

v_call: TRBV5-1
clone_size: NA
cdr3_aa: ASSYGFGNQPQH